This record covers a single T cell receptor (beta chain). Trimming removed 5 bases at V and 2 bases at J, with 13 bases between. CDR1 is MDHEN, CDR2 SYDVKM, per germline. The CDR3 spans 15 residues. The entry originates in a study of T cells in Graves' hyperthyroidism and ophthalmopathy. Investigators excluded patients with uncontrolled infection, other autoimmune disease, pregnancy or lactation. From RNA transcripts, TCR beta CDR3 regions were amplified. Using the HTBI primer set, a first-round RT-PCR was run on the TCR CDR3. MiXCR, run by TCRdb on the multiplex PCR reads, gives a single entry per CDR3 protein. The sample includes around 360,000 distinct CDR3 sequences, nearly 15% of them seen just once.

This clonotype originated in a woman aged 60-75 years with Graves' ophthalmopathy. The source material was blood. V gene TRBV28 combines with J gene TRBJ1-3; D gene unclear. In DNA, the CDR3 is TGTGCCAGCAGTCCCTCTCTCGGAGCTGGAAACACCATATATTTT. The encoded protein is CASSPSLGAGNTIYF.